One sample yielded the 9 T cell receptor beta chains listed below, sequenced in a study of human T cells and chemical hapten exposure. TCRdb recomputed calls from the RACE reads with MiXCR, one row per CDR3 protein. The sample holds under 300,000 distinct CDR3 sequences, about 8.6% seen once. Described time point: pre-sensitization, week 0. Treatment defined: therapeutic diphenylcyclopropenone sensitization with weekly scalp DPC. This specimen was whole blood, taken in connection with sensitization to the hapten diphenylcyclopropenone (DPC). These receptor sequences come from a woman aged 40 to 50 with alopecia areata. Some clones in this sample may be carry-over from other donors' samples.

The V call is TRBV6-1, the J call TRBJ2-6; D uncertain. Trimming removed 3 bases from V and 2 bases from J, with 8 bases in between. This CDR3 comprises 15 residues. The germline V gene encodes CDR1 MNHNS and CDR2 SASEGT. Here the CDR3 reads CASSEGLPGANVLTF. In nucleotides, the CDR3 is TGTGCCAGCAGTGAGGGGTTGCCTGGGGCCAACGTCCTGACTTTC.

This chain links TRBV2 with TRBJ2-3, with D unresolved. Germline V gene data show CDR1 as SNHLY and CDR2 as FYNNEI. The CDR3 extends over 15 amino acids. Trimming cost V 7 bases and J 0 bases, with 14 bases left between them. The CDR3 DNA is TGTGCCAGCACCGCTATATGGGCCAGCACAGATACGCAGTATTTT. It specifies CASTAIWASTDTQYF.

V gene TRBV5-1 combines with J gene TRBJ2-7; D not resolved. The CDR3 covers 15 residues. Between the trimmed V and J ends, which lost 1 base and 2 bases, there was a span of 13 bases. Germline values: CDR1 SGHRS, CDR2 YFSETQ. The CDR3 loop reads CASSLPSVGAYEQYF. The CDR3 nucleotides read TGCGCCAGCAGCTTGCCGTCAGTTGGGGCCTACGAGCAGTACTTC.

A few counts support this clonotype. The CDR3 DNA reads TGTGCCAGCAGCAGTAGGTTTCAAGAGACCCAGTACTTC. This sequence encodes CASSSRFQETQYF. V gene TRBV6-5 combines with J gene TRBJ2-5, with unresolved D. Germline CDR1 is MNHEY and CDR2 is SVGAGI. With 6 bases removed from V and 2 bases from J, the gap between germline ends came to 10 bases. The CDR3 is made up of 13 amino acids.

This clonotype was recorded at least ten times. The V call is TRBV28, the J call TRBJ1-5; possibly TRBD1 for D (6 bases). Trimming stripped 5 bases from V and 7 bases from J, with 18 bases between. The CDR3 is made up of 15 amino acids. The germline CDR1 and CDR2 sequences are MDHEN and SYDVKM. CDR3 sequence (DNA): TGTGCCAGCAGTCCAAAACAACAGGGTAACCAGCCCCAGCATTTT. Its protein product is CASSPKQQGNQPQHF.

V is TRBV12-3 or TRBV12-4 and J is TRBJ1-1; D not certain. There are 14 residues in the CDR3. V lost 7 bases to trimming and J lost 2 bases, with 14 bases between them. The CDR3: CASTFAEHNTEAFF. CDR3 bases: TGTGCCAGCACATTCGCAGAACACAACACTGAAGCTTTCTTT.

Only a few counts were recorded for this clonotype. This chain uses TRBV20-1 with TRBJ1-2; D may be TRBD1 (6 bases). CDR1 is DFQATT, CDR2 SNEGSKA, per germline (reference sequence). The CDR3 runs to 14 residues. V was shortened by 3 bases and J by 2 bases, with 13 bases between the two germline ends. CDR3 sequence: CSASQQGGNYGYTF. For the CDR3, the DNA is TGCAGTGCTAGTCAACAGGGCGGAAACTATGGCTACACCTTC.

Only a few counts were recorded for this clonotype. The gene calls are TRBV28 and TRBJ2-1; 13 nucleotides line up with TRBD2. This CDR3 region has 17 residues. Germline V gene lookup returns CDR1 MDHEN and CDR2 SYDVKM. V lost 6 bases and J lost 7; bases outside the gene matches: 12. CDR3 bases: TGTGCCAGCAGCCCCACTAGCGGGAGGGCCTCGCGTAATGAGCAGTTCTTC. As protein: CASSPTSGRASRNEQFF. Using reference TRBV28 and TRBJ2-1 for the parts outside the CDR3, the full variable domain is DVKVTQSSRYLVKRTGEKVFLECVQDMDHENMFWYRQDPGLGLRLIYFSYDVKMKEKGDIPEGYSVSREKKERFSLILESASTNQTSMYLCASSPTSGRASRNEQFFGPGTRLTVL.

The V gene is TRBV6-5, the J gene TRBJ2-1; no reliable D call. Between the trimmed V and J ends, which lost 0 bases and 8 bases, there was a span of 11 bases. The CDR3 runs 14 residues. Per germline, CDR1 MNHEY and CDR2 SVGAGI. CDR3 in DNA: TGTGCCAGCAGTTACTCGACGCAGGCGGATGAGCAGTTCTTC. Translated, it gives CASSYSTQADEQFF.